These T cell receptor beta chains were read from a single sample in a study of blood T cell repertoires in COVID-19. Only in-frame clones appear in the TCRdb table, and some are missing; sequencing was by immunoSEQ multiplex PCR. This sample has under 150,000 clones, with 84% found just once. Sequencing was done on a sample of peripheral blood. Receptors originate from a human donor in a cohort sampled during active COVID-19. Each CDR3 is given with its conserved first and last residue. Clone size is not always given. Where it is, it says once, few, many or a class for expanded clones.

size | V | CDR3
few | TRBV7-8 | CASSLATGGNGYTF
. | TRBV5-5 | CASSLYMDTETQYF
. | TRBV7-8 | CASSLQRGGSYEQYF
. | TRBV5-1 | CASSQSTDTQYF
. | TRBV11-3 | CASSRPGDFQLYEQYF
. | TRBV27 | CASRPRLAGGPVEETQYF
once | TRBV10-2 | CASSQRTGGLYGYTF
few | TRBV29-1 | CSVGQGEDQPQHF
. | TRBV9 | CASSLRTEKYQETQYF
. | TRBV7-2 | CASSLVGGREPQHF